This TCR beta chain appears in the sequencing data of a study of shared clonotypes between healthy human individuals. The donors were all Caucasian adults (living in Nashville, Tennessee). The investigators split CD4+ cells into a CD45RA+ naive subset and a CD45RA-negative memory subset. Note on this clone: The sample carries other DNA sequences with the same CDR3.

Germline lookup yields CDR1 SNHLY and CDR2 FYNNEI. The V and J ends lost 1 base and 3 bases respectively, with 4 bases between them. The CDR3 sequence is 12 residues long. Sorted-subset replicate PCRs used 200 ng DNA, approximately 30,000 T cell genomes. Libraries were prepared by immunoSEQ multiplex PCR; TCRdb keeps only in-frame clonotypes and omits some of them. The sample records around 1.5 million clones, about 98% being singletons. The TCR comes from a man aged 25-45 years in good health. The chain has TRBV2 and TRBJ2-7; D is uncertain. The material sequenced was naive CD4+ T cells sorted from blood. Subset noted: CD45RA+ positively selected. The DNA of the CDR3 is TGTGCCAGCAGTGAAGGGAGCTACGAGCAGTACTTC. Protein product: CASSEGSYEQYF.